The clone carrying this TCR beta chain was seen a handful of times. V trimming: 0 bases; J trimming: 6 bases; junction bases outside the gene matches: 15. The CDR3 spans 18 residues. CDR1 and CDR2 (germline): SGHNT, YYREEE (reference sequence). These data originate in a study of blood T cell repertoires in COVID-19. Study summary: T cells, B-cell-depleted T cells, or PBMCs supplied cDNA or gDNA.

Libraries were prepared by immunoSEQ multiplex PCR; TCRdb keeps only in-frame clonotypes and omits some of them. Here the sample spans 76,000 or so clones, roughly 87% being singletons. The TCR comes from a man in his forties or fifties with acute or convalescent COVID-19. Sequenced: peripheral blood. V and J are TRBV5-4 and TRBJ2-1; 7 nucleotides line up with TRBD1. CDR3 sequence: CASSLGSVRHQGVNEQFF. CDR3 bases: TGTGCCAGCAGCTTGGGGTCGGTTCGCCACCAGGGGGTCAATGAGCAGTTCTTC.